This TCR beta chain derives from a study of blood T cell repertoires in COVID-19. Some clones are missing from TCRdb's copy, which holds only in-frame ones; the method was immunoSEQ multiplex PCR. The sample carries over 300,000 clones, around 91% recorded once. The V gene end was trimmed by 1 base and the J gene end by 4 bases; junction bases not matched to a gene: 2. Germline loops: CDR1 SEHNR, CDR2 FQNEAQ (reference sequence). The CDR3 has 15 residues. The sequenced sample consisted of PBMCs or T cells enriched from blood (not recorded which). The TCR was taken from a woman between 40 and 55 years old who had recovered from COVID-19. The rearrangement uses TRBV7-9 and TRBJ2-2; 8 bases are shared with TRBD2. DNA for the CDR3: TGTGCCAGCAGCTTAGTTCTAGCGGGCACCGGGGAGCTGTTTTTT. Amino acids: CASSLVLAGTGELFF.